These 13 T cell receptor beta chains share one sample of origin, sequenced in a study of Graves' ophthalmopathy and Graves' hyperthyroidism. From RNA, the CDR3 regions of TCR beta chains were amplified and sequenced. Second-round multiplex PCR came after first-round RT-PCR with HTBI primers. TCRdb used MiXCR to reprocess the multiplex PCR reads, holding one entry per CDR3 protein. The repertoire holds about 39,000 distinct CDR3 sequences, roughly 50% seen once, with 26% in the top ten. Sequencing was performed on peripheral blood. These receptors were taken from an adult woman with stable Graves' hyperthyroidism.

This clonotype showed up many times. The chain recombines TRBV20-1 with TRBJ1-1, with D possibly being TRBD1 (5 bases). Germline-derived CDR1 and CDR2 are DFQATT and SNEGSKA (reference sequence). There are 15 residues in the CDR3. V was trimmed by 0 bases and J by 5 bases, leaving 16 bases between them. This CDR3 is CSARDRRGGGTEAFF. CDR3 DNA sequence: TGCAGTGCTAGAGATAGGAGGGGCGGGGGGACTGAAGCTTTCTTT.

The chain combines TRBV29-1 with TRBJ1-2; the match to TRBD1 covers 9 bases. V dropped 8 bases and J dropped 2; count of bases not matched to a gene: 6. Germline CDR1 is SQVTM and CDR2 is ANQGSEA. The CDR3 is 13 residues long. The CDR3 sequence: CSLRTGANYGYTF. CDR3 bases: TGCAGCTTACGGACAGGGGCGAACTATGGCTACACCTTC. Looking up the rest from reference TRBV29-1 and TRBJ1-2 gives the full variable domain: SAVISQKPSRDICQRGTSLTIQCQVDSQVTMMFWYRQQPGQSLTLIATANQGSEATYESGFVIDKFPISRPNLTFSTLTVSNMSPEDSSIYLCSLRTGANYGYTFGSGTRLTVV.

CDR3 sequence (DNA): TGTGCCAGCAGCTTACCCGGGACAGGGATGAACTATGGCTACACCTTC. Its protein product is CASSLPGTGMNYGYTF. V and J are TRBV7-2 and TRBJ1-2; 9 bases agree with TRBD1. CDR1 is SGHTA, CDR2 FQGNSA, per germline. The CDR3 is 16 residues long. Trimming cost V 2 bases and J 2 bases; bases outside gene matches: 6. The full variable domain, completed using reference TRBV7-2 and TRBJ1-2, is GAGVSQSPSNKVTEKGKDVELRCDPISGHTALYWYRQSLGQGLEFLIYFQGNSAPDKSGLPSDRFSAERTGGSVSTLTIQRTQQEDSAVYLCASSLPGTGMNYGYTFGSGTRLTVV.

The chain is built from TRBV10-3 and TRBJ2-2; a weak D match, TRBD2 (6 bases). The CDR3 runs to 16 residues. Germline CDR1 and CDR2: ENHRY and SYGVKD. V was cut by 10 bases and J by 3 bases, with 21 bases left in between. CDR3 coding DNA: TGTGCCAGCAGCGTGGAGCCTAGCGTCGACACCGGGGAGCTGTTTTTT. Translation gives CASSVEPSVDTGELFF.

The gene calls are TRBV9 and TRBJ1-1; D ambiguous. This CDR3 contains 15 residues. V dropped 0 bases and J dropped 2 bases, with 11 bases sitting between them. Germline loops: CDR1 SGDLS, CDR2 YYNGEE. CDR3 amino acids: CASSVGVGANTEAFF. CDR3 in DNA: TGTGCCAGCAGCGTAGGAGTCGGAGCTAACACTGAAGCTTTCTTT.

V usage is TRBV27 and J usage is TRBJ1-6, with D perhaps matching TRBD1 (6 bases). The V end was cut by 6 bases, the J end by 8 bases, with 14 bases between. The CDR3 has 14 amino acids. Per the germline V gene, CDR1 is MNHEY and CDR2 is SMNVEV (reference sequence). Here the CDR3 DNA reads TGTGCCAGCAGCTCGGGACAACAAGATTCACCCCTCCACTTT. Its translation is CASSSGQQDSPLHF.

The rearrangement uses TRBV19 and TRBJ1-5; D call uncertain. There are 13 residues in the CDR3. Germline-derived CDR1 and CDR2 are LNHDA and SQIVND (reference sequence). The V gene lost 10 bases and the J gene lost 1 base, with 11 bases spanning the gap. The CDR3 region is CATRRTSNQPQHF. The CDR3 bases are TGTGCCACCAGGAGGACCAGCAATCAGCCCCAGCATTTT.

This clonotype was detected only a few times. The chain employs TRBV20-1 and TRBJ2-5, with 12 bases matching TRBD2. Trimming removed 1 base from V and 4 bases from J; junction bases left unmatched: 7. This CDR3 comprises 16 residues. Germline V gives CDR1 DFQATT, CDR2 SNEGSKA (reference sequence). CDR3 in amino acids: CSARGPSGRAVETQYF. The CDR3 region has the DNA TGCAGTGCTAGAGGGCCTAGCGGGAGGGCCGTAGAGACCCAGTACTTC.

This clonotype came up a few times. The V call is TRBV9, the J call TRBJ1-2; 12 bases are a match to TRBD1. Looked up from germline, CDR1 is SGDLS and CDR2 is YYNGEE. With 4 bases clipped from V and 2 bases from J, the junction kept 3 bases outside the gene matches. The CDR3 is 15 residues long. The CDR3 DNA reads TGTGCCAGCAGCCCCGGGACAGGGGGCAACTATGGCTACACCTTC. Translated, it gives CASSPGTGGNYGYTF.

In this sample, this clonotype is medium-sized. The J gene is TRBJ1-5, the V gene TRBV19; D remains ambiguous. The CDR3 loop spans 15 amino acids. CDR1 is LNHDA and CDR2 is SQIVND in the germline V gene (reference sequence). Trimming shortened V by 2 bases and J by 0 bases, and 8 bases separated the two germline ends. The CDR3 sequence is CASSIRGNSNQPQHF. The CDR3 coding sequence is TGTGCCAGTAGTATAAGAGGGAATAGCAATCAGCCCCAGCATTTT.

This chain links TRBV30 with TRBJ1-1; D is unclear. The germline V and J ends were trimmed by 4 bases and 3 bases, with 9 bases remaining between them. Germline V gene data show CDR1 as GTSNPN and CDR2 as SVGIG (reference sequence). The CDR3 has 12 residues. CDR3 loop: CAWNRAHTEAFF. CDR3 DNA: TGTGCCTGGAATCGAGCCCACACTGAAGCTTTCTTT.

This clonotype was counted many times. The chain uses TRBV12-5 and TRBJ1-2; D is ambiguous. The CDR3 sequence is 13 residues long. Between the trimmed V and J ends, which lost 3 bases and 7 bases, there was a span of 12 bases. Germline values: CDR1 LGHNT, CDR2 FRNRAP. The CDR3 DNA reads as TGTGCTAGTGGTTTAGGTTTAGGGCTTGGCTACACCTTC. Its protein product is CASGLGLGLGYTF.

CDR3 sequence: CSASSVSGQNDSPLHF. CDR3 bases: TGCAGTGCTTCGTCCGTTTCGGGACAGAATGATTCACCCCTCCACTTT. The chain has TRBV20-1 and TRBJ1-6; TRBD1 agrees at 7 bases. The junction had 15 bases not matched to a gene; V was cut back by 5 bases and J by 8 bases. CDR1 DFQATT and CDR2 SNEGSKA come from the germline V gene (reference sequence). This CDR3 has 16 amino acids.